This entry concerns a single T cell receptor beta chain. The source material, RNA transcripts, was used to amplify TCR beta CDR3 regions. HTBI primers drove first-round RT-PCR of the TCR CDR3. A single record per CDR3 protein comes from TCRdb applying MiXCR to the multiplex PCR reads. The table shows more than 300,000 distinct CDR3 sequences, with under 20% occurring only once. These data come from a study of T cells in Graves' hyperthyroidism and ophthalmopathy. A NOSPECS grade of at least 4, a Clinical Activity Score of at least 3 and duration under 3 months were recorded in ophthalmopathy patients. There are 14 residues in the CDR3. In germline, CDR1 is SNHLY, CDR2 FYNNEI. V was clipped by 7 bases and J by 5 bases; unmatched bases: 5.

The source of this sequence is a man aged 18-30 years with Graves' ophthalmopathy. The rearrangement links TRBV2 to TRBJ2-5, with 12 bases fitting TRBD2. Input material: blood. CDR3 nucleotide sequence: TGTGCCAGCAAGTCTAGCGGGGGGGTGGAGACCCAGTACTTC. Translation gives CASKSSGGVETQYF.